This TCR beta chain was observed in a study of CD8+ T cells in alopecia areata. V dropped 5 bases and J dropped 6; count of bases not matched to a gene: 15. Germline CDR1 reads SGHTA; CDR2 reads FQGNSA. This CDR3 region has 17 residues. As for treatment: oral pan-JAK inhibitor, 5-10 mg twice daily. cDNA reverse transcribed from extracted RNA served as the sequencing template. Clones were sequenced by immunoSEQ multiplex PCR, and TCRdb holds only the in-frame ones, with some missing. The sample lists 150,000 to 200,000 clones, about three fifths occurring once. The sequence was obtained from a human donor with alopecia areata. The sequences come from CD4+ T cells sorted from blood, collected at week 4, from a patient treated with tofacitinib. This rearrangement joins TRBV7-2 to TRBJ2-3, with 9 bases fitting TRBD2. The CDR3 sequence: CASSARPGRGGPDTQYF. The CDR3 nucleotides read TGTGCCAGCAGCGCGCGACCCGGGCGGGGGGGCCCTGATACGCAGTATTTT.